Each of the 29 T cell receptor beta chains below was sequenced from the same sample in a study of post-analysis software for immune sequencing data. The study, taken as a whole, reports: Elevated frequency relative to controls characterized several TRBV segments in patients, TRBV5-6, TRBV5-1 and TRBV20-1 among them.

TCR beta cDNA libraries had unique molecular identifiers. TCRdb reanalysed the PCR reads using MiXCR and keeps one entry per CDR3 protein. Here the sample spans about 200,000 distinct CDR3 sequences, approximately 28% being singletons. No antigens are known for them. Sequenced material: blood. The source of these receptors is a girl aged 2-17 years with multiple sclerosis.

The V gene is TRBV19, the J gene TRBJ1-2, with a tentative D call TRBD1 (5 bases). The CDR3 sequence is 12 residues long. V lost 8 bases, J lost 5 bases, and 12 bases lay in between. The germline V gene has CDR1 LNHDA and CDR2 SQIVND (reference sequence). This chain's CDR3 is CASSDRGYGYTF. CDR3 DNA sequence: TGTGCCAGTTCAGACCGGGGGTATGGCTACACCTTC. The variable domain in full, completed from reference TRBV19 and TRBJ1-2, reads DGGITQSPKYLFRKEGQNVTLSCEQNLNHDAMYWYRQDPGQGLRLIYYSQIVNDFQKGDIAEGYSVSREKKESFPLTVTSAQKNPTAFYLCASSDRGYGYTFGSGTRLTVV.

As regards this clonotype: Being one base from a much bigger clone, this may be a read error. The V and J genes are TRBV5-1 and TRBJ2-7, with TRBD1 matching over 7 bases. CDR3 size: 16 residues. Unmatched junction bases numbered 13, after V lost 4 bases and J lost 3 bases. Germline loops: CDR1 SGHRS, CDR2 YFSETQ. Here the CDR3 DNA reads TGCGCCAGCAGCCCTGTGATTACAGGGGAGCACTACGAGCAGTACTTC. Translation: CASSPVITGEHYEQYF.

This clonotype was observed at least ten times. This chain connects TRBV5-1 to TRBJ2-1, with 14 bases lining up with TRBD2. Trimming cost V 2 bases and J 5 bases; bases outside gene matches: 6. CDR1 and CDR2 (germline): SGHRS, YFSETQ. This CDR3 region has 17 residues. CDR3 sequence (DNA): TGCGCCAGCAGCTTACCCGGGACTAGCGGGGGAAACAATGAGCAGTTCTTC. Translating gives CASSLPGTSGGNNEQFF.

This clonotype showed up many times. The chain employs TRBV5-1 and TRBJ2-3; unclear D gene. The germline V gene has CDR1 SGHRS and CDR2 YFSETQ. V shed 0 bases and J shed 6 bases, with 5 bases lying between them. The CDR3 sequence is 12 residues long. The CDR3 sequence is CASSLEFDTQYF. CDR3 coding DNA: TGCGCCAGCAGCTTGGAATTCGATACGCAGTATTTT.

The chain employs TRBV6-2 or TRBV6-3 and TRBJ2-5, with D possibly being TRBD1 (7 bases). The germline V gene encodes CDR1 MNHEY and CDR2 SVGEGT. The V end lost 0 bases, the J end lost 2 bases, and 19 bases lay between the germline ends. The CDR3 consists of 18 residues. This CDR3 reads CASSYSRFGGGLQETQYF. In DNA, the CDR3 is TGTGCCAGCAGTTACTCGAGGTTCGGAGGGGGCCTACAAGAGACCCAGTACTTC.

This clonotype showed up many times. The V gene is TRBV20-1, the J gene TRBJ2-3, with 7 bases that match TRBD1. V gave up 0 bases and J gave up 2 bases; unmatched junction bases: 11. The CDR3 consists of 17 residues. CDR1 DFQATT and CDR2 SNEGSKA come from the germline V gene (reference sequence). The CDR3 loop reads CSARDALGDSYTDTQYF. DNA for the CDR3: TGCAGTGCTAGAGATGCTTTGGGGGACAGTTACACAGATACGCAGTATTTT.

This clonotype showed up just a few times. V gene TRBV20-1 combines with J gene TRBJ2-5; D is unclear. Germline V gene lookup returns CDR1 DFQATT and CDR2 SNEGSKA (reference sequence). Deletions cut 7 bases from V and 2 bases from J, with 5 bases between. CDR3 length: 10 residues. The CDR3 DNA reads as TGCAGTGGTGGACAAGAGACCCAGTACTTC. It encodes CSGGQETQYF.

This sequence joins TRBV7-2 and TRBJ2-2; D gene unclear. V was shortened by 1 base and J by 4 bases, with 10 bases between the two germline ends. This CDR3 has 15 residues. The germline V gene has CDR1 SGHTA and CDR2 FQGNSA. CDR3 sequence: CASSLGVRTTGELFF. CDR3 DNA sequence: TGTGCCAGCAGCTTAGGTGTTCGTACCACCGGGGAGCTGTTTTTT.

The table lists this clonotype with a few counts. Here the CDR3 reads CSSGTYYNEQFF. The CDR3, as DNA: TGCAGTTCCGGGACATATTACAATGAGCAGTTCTTC. This chain connects TRBV20-1 to TRBJ2-1; possibly TRBD1 for D (6 bases). CDR1 and CDR2 (germline): DFQATT, SNEGSKA (reference sequence). The CDR3 has 12 amino acids. Trimming took off 8 bases at V and 4 bases at J, with 12 bases between the two ends.

This clonotype was observed at least ten times. V and J are TRBV5-1 and TRBJ2-1; maybe TRBD2 (6 bases). V was pared by 0 bases and J by 4 bases, with 11 bases between. Per the germline V gene, CDR1 is SGHRS and CDR2 is YFSETQ. The CDR3 is 15 amino acids. DNA of the CDR3: TGCGCCAGCAGCTTGGGTAGCGGAGTTTACAATGAGCAGTTCTTC. It codes for CASSLGSGVYNEQFF.

This clonotype showed up just a few times. The chain combines TRBV5-1 with TRBJ2-1; 9 nucleotides line up with TRBD1. The germline V gene has CDR1 SGHRS and CDR2 YFSETQ. With V trimmed by 6 bases and J by 3 bases, 7 bases remained unmatched. The CDR3 runs 15 residues. CDR3 sequence: CASTLTGGGYNEQFF. CDR3 coding DNA: TGCGCCAGCACCCTGACAGGGGGTGGCTACAATGAGCAGTTCTTC.

This clonotype occurred a few times. J is TRBJ1-4 and V is TRBV5-1; unclear D gene. V was cut by 0 bases and J by 2 bases, with 8 bases left in between. CDR3 length equals 15 residues. Germline values: CDR1 SGHRS, CDR2 YFSETQ. The CDR3 coding sequence is TGCGCCAGCAGCTTGGGGGTGGTTACTAATGAAAAACTGTTTTTT. Its protein is CASSLGVVTNEKLFF.

This clonotype was recorded a few times. The CDR3 loop is CASRTGQGGWNEQFF. The DNA of the CDR3 is TGTGCCAGCAGGACGGGACAGGGCGGGTGGAATGAGCAGTTCTTC. The chain joins TRBV6-5 to TRBJ2-1, with TRBD1 matching over 9 bases. V trimming: 6 bases; J trimming: 7 bases; junction bases outside the gene matches: 10. Germline V gene lookup returns CDR1 MNHEY and CDR2 SVGAGI. The CDR3 spans 15 residues.

This clonotype has ten or more counts. The rearrangement uses TRBV29-1 and TRBJ2-7; 8 nucleotides agree with TRBD1. The CDR3 spans 13 residues. Germline loops: CDR1 SQVTM, CDR2 ANQGSEA. The junction had 6 bases not matched to a gene; V was cut back by 6 bases and J by 2 bases. CDR3 region: CSVWTGRTYEQYF. CDR3 in DNA: TGCAGCGTATGGACAGGGAGAACCTACGAGCAGTACTTC.

CDR3 in DNA: TGCAGCGTTGCCAGTCAAAACTCCTACGAGCAGTACTTC. Translated, it gives CSVASQNSYEQYF. The chain is built from TRBV29-1 and TRBJ2-7; no definite D call. The V and J ends lost 4 bases and 0 bases respectively, with 10 bases between them. The CDR3 covers 13 residues. Germline V gene data show CDR1 as SQVTM and CDR2 as ANQGSEA.

This clonotype came up a few times. The chain joins TRBV18 to TRBJ1-1, with TRBD1 matching 10 bases. The trim removed 1 base at V and 4 bases at J, leaving 3 bases unmatched. CDR1 and CDR2 (germline): KGHSH, LQKENI. CDR3 length: 15 amino acids. The CDR3 is CASSPRGTGVTEAFF. The CDR3 DNA reads TGTGCCAGCTCACCACGAGGGACAGGGGTCACTGAAGCTTTCTTT.

Concerning this clonotype itself: At one of its ends the junction is not consistent with the germline gene, which may arise from a read error. The chain has TRBV5-1 and TRBJ1-1; maybe TRBD1 (5 bases). Germline CDR1 is SGHRS and CDR2 is YFSETQ. This CDR3 is 12 amino acids long. CDR3 DNA sequence: TGCGCCAGCAGCACCGGGACGGGCGGAGCTTTGTTT. This codes for CASSTGTGGALF.

The J gene is TRBJ1-1, the V gene TRBV27; no definite D call. The V and J ends lost 10 bases and 1 base respectively, with 7 bases between them. The length of the CDR3 is 11 residues. CDR1 and CDR2 (germline): MNHEY, SMNVEV (reference sequence). Here the CDR3 DNA reads TGTGCCACCTACAGGAACACTGAAGCTTTCTTT. Protein sequence: CATYRNTEAFF.

As for this clonotype: Lacking the conserved final phenylalanine or tryptophan, this CDR3 likely reflects a read error. The CDR3 reads CASSFTGGANGYTV. Here the CDR3 DNA reads TGCGCCAGCAGCTTTACAGGGGGCGCAAATGGCTACACCGTC. The chain combines TRBV5-1 with TRBJ1-2; TRBD1 matches at 9 bases. This CDR3 has 14 amino acids. Per germline, CDR1 SGHRS and CDR2 YFSETQ. The trim removed 2 bases at V and 6 bases at J, leaving 5 bases unmatched.

This clonotype was recorded at least ten times. This chain uses TRBV29-1 with TRBJ2-3, with 8 bases that match TRBD2. Germline V CDR1 and CDR2: SQVTM, ANQGSEA. The CDR3 spans 13 residues. V dropped 6 bases and J dropped 5; count of bases not matched to a gene: 7. The CDR3 nucleotides are TGCAGCGTGGCCTCGGCGGGAGGAGATACGCAGTATTTT. Translation gives CSVASAGGDTQYF.

The table lists this clonotype with many counts. The chain is built from TRBV4-1 and TRBJ2-5; 12 bases are shared with TRBD2. Germline loops: CDR1 MGHRA, CDR2 YSYEKL. The CDR3 contains 18 residues. The junction had 13 bases not matched to a gene; V was cut back by 4 bases and J by 4 bases. CDR3 sequence: CASSPTSGGLGPVETQYF. The CDR3 nucleotides are TGCGCCAGCAGCCCGACTAGCGGGGGACTGGGACCGGTAGAGACCCAGTACTTC.

This clonotype occurred many times. The V call is TRBV6-2 or TRBV6-3, the J call TRBJ2-7; 12 positions match TRBD2. Germline-derived CDR1 and CDR2 are MNHEY and SVGEGT. With 5 bases clipped from V and 0 bases from J, the junction kept 2 bases outside the gene matches. The CDR3 covers 15 residues. The CDR3, as DNA: TGTGCCAGCAGTCGGACTAGCGGGAACTCCTACGAGCAGTACTTC. This translates into CASSRTSGNSYEQYF.

This clonotype has at least ten counts. The CDR3 here is CSARDFNTDTQYF. The CDR3 coding sequence is TGCAGTGCTAGGGACTTTAACACAGATACGCAGTATTTT. The V and J genes are TRBV20-1 and TRBJ2-3, with D possibly TRBD2 on 5 matching bases. The CDR3 contains 13 residues. V was clipped by 3 bases and J by 2 bases, with 9 bases between them. CDR1 is DFQATT and CDR2 is SNEGSKA in the germline V gene (reference sequence).

A remark on this clonotype: Being one base from a much bigger clone, this may be a read error. The genes are TRBV25-1 and TRBJ1-4, with TRBD1 as a possible D gene (5 bases). The CDR3 is 14 residues long. Per germline, CDR1 MGHDK and CDR2 SYGVNS. The CDR3 nucleotides read TGTGCCAGCAGTGAAGGGGACTCTAATGAAGAACTGTTTTTT. Translation: CASSEGDSNEELFF.

On this clonotype: The germline gene is not matched at one end of the junction; a read error may be the cause. V gene TRBV4-1 combines with J gene TRBJ1-2; unclear D gene. The CDR3 runs to 15 residues. Per germline, CDR1 MGHRA and CDR2 YSYEKL. The CDR3 nucleotides are TGCGCCGGCAGCCAAGAAGGCCGGGGAACGTATGGCTACACCTTC. Its protein product is CAGSQEGRGTYGYTF.

This clonotype has only a few counts. CDR3 in amino acids: CASSNRGASNTEAFF. CDR3 DNA: TGTGCCAGCAGCAACAGGGGTGCATCGAACACTGAAGCTTTCTTT. The chain joins TRBV9 to TRBJ1-1; TRBD1 aligns across 7 bases. This CDR3 region has 15 residues. The V gene's germline CDR1 is SGDLS and CDR2 YYNGEE. The ends lost 4 bases at V and 1 base at J; junction bases unmatched: 7.

This clonotype was seen a few times. The CDR3 region is CASSLRELTMNTEAFF. CDR3 DNA sequence: TGCGCCAGCAGCCTCCGCGAACTGACAATGAACACTGAAGCTTTCTTT. V and J are TRBV4-1 and TRBJ1-1; D gene ambiguous. The germline V gene has CDR1 MGHRA and CDR2 YSYEKL. This CDR3 spans 16 amino acids. V shed 4 bases and J shed 0 bases, with 15 bases lying between them.

The gene calls are TRBV25-1 and TRBJ2-1, with D uncertain. V was clipped by 1 base and J by 10 bases, with 8 bases between them. Germline CDR1 reads MGHDK; CDR2 reads SYGVNS. CDR3 length: 12 amino acids. CDR3 sequence reads: CASSESRREQFF. The CDR3 DNA follows: TGTGCCAGCAGTGAATCTCGGCGGGAGCAGTTCTTC.

This clonotype has a count of ten or more. This CDR3 reads CASSFTGEQFF. CDR3 DNA sequence: TGTGCCAGCAGCTTTACGGGGGAGCAGTTCTTC. V gene TRBV7-2 combines with J gene TRBJ2-1; D may be TRBD2 (5 bases). CDR1 is SGHTA, CDR2 FQGNSA, per germline. The length of the CDR3 is 11 residues. With 3 bases removed from V and 10 bases from J, the gap between germline ends came to 7 bases.